The 17 T cell receptor beta chains below were found in one sample sequenced in a study of OX40 agonist ivuxolimab in advanced cancers. Only in-frame clones appear in the TCRdb table, and some are missing; sequencing was by immunoSEQ multiplex PCR. The top ten hold 20% to 30% of the sample, which has over 20,000 clones, around nine tenths seen once. The sample consisted of CD4+ or CD8+ T cells sorted from blood, taken in a trial of the OX40 agonist ivuxolimab. The receptors stem from an adult with an advanced solid tumor such as melanoma, head and neck, liver or kidney cancer.

The J gene is TRBJ1-4, the V gene TRBV6-1; D possibly corresponds to TRBD1 (6 bases). The CDR3 has 17 residues. CDR1 is MNHNS, CDR2 SASEGT, per germline. V was shortened by 4 bases and J by 6 bases, with 21 bases between the two germline ends. The CDR3 DNA is TGTGCCAGCAGTGCCATGCTGGGCGGAGGGGGTGATGAAAAACTGTTTTTT. Translating it yields CASSAMLGGGGDEKLFF.

The rearrangement joins TRBV19 to TRBJ1-1, with D maybe TRBD1 (5 bases). The CDR3 extends over 15 amino acids. Germline loops: CDR1 LNHDA, CDR2 SQIVND (reference sequence). Trimming removed 5 bases from V and 2 bases from J, with 15 bases in between. The CDR3 loop reads CASSGGTSINTEAFF. The DNA of the CDR3 is TGTGCCAGTAGTGGGGGGACTTCAATAAACACTGAAGCTTTCTTT. Variable domain in full (rest from reference TRBV19 and TRBJ1-1): DGGITQSPKYLFRKEGQNVTLSCEQNLNHDAMYWYRQDPGQGLRLIYYSQIVNDFQKGDIAEGYSVSREKKESFPLTVTSAQKNPTAFYLCASSGGTSINTEAFFGQGTRLTVV.

This chain links TRBV28 with TRBJ2-1; D is perhaps TRBD1 (5 bases). Trimming stripped 4 bases from V and 7 bases from J, with 8 bases between. The CDR3 is 12 residues long. Germline V CDR1 and CDR2: MDHEN, SYDVKM. In nucleotides, the CDR3 is TGTGCCAGCAGTTACCAGGGAAATGAGCAGTTCTTC. Translated: CASSYQGNEQFF.

This clone was detected once. The rearrangement links TRBV4-3 to TRBJ1-4; D is unresolved. Trimming removed 0 bases from V and 7 bases from J, with 12 bases in between. The germline V gene encodes CDR1 LGHNA and CDR2 YSLEER. The CDR3 has 15 residues. This chain's CDR3 is CASSQDSGYGEKLFF. DNA for the CDR3: TGCGCCAGCAGCCAAGATTCGGGGTACGGTGAAAAACTGTTTTTT.

The chain couples TRBV4-2 to TRBJ2-1, with 8 bases fitting TRBD1. CDR3 length: 19 amino acids. The V and J ends lost 2 bases and 3 bases, in that order; junction bases with no gene match: 15. Germline CDR1 reads LGHNA; CDR2 reads YNFKEQ. The chain's CDR3 is CASSQILSWAGQDYNEQFF. DNA of the CDR3: TGTGCCAGCAGCCAAATCCTTTCGTGGGCGGGACAGGACTACAATGAGCAGTTCTTC.

This clone appeared a few times. This chain connects TRBV14 to TRBJ1-1; no reliable D call. CDR3 length equals 13 residues. V dropped 4 bases and J dropped 3 bases, with 9 bases sitting between them. From germline, CDR1 is SGHDN and CDR2 FVKESK. The DNA for the CDR3 is TGTGCCAGCAGCCTTGTCTGGGACACTGAAGCTTTCTTT. This gives the protein CASSLVWDTEAFF.

V gene TRBV6-7 combines with J gene TRBJ2-5; D is possibly TRBD2 (6 bases). TRBV6-7 is known as an ORF, though its function is uncertain. The CDR3 has 14 residues. V was cut by 6 bases and J by 5 bases, with 16 bases left in between. CDR3 protein: CASSRDSPNETQYF. The CDR3 DNA sequence: TGTGCCAGCAGCCGGGACTCTCCAAATGAGACCCAGTACTTC.

V is TRBV4-3 and J is TRBJ1-1; 9 bases align to TRBD1. V trimming: 0 bases; J trimming: 0 bases; junction bases outside the gene matches: 11. The CDR3 extends over 19 amino acids. Germline V gives CDR1 LGHNA, CDR2 YSLEER. The CDR3 is CASSQDQGQGKMVNTEAFF. CDR3 coding DNA: TGCGCCAGCAGCCAAGACCAAGGACAGGGGAAAATGGTGAACACTGAAGCTTTCTTT.

This chain connects TRBV20-1 to TRBJ2-7; the D gene is possibly TRBD2 (5 bases). The CDR3 extends over 11 amino acids. V was clipped by 3 bases and J by 6 bases, with 9 bases between them. Germline CDR1 DFQATT, CDR2 SNEGSKA (reference sequence). DNA of the CDR3: TGCAGTGCTAGCGAGGGCCGCGAGCAGTACTTC. Its translation: CSASEGREQYF.

Here the CDR3 DNA reads TGCGCCAGCAGCCAATGGCAGGGCGAGACCCAGTACTTC. This sequence encodes CASSQWQGETQYF. This chain joins TRBV4-3 and TRBJ2-5, with a tentative D call TRBD1 (5 bases). Germline assignment: CDR1 LGHNA and CDR2 YSLEER. The CDR3 runs 13 residues. V dropped 2 bases and J dropped 5 bases, with 9 bases sitting between them.

In its sample, this clone was seen a few times. This rearrangement joins TRBV29-1 to TRBJ1-1, with 9 bases fitting TRBD1. The CDR3 has 12 residues. The junction had 4 bases not matched to a gene; V was cut back by 4 bases and J by 7 bases. The V gene's germline CDR1 is SQVTM and CDR2 ANQGSEA. In DNA, the CDR3 is TGCAGCGTTGGAGGGACAGGGAGTGAAGCTTTCTTT. It codes for CSVGGTGSEAFF.

V usage is TRBV9 and J usage is TRBJ1-1; the D gene is possibly TRBD1 (6 bases). Trimming cost V 0 bases and J 7 bases, with 16 bases left between them. CDR3 size: 15 residues. Germline V gene data show CDR1 as SGDLS and CDR2 as YYNGEE. Here the CDR3 DNA reads TGTGCCAGCAGCGTAGCTACGAGGGGGACGATTGAAGCTTTCTTT. Translating gives CASSVATRGTIEAFF. The whole variable domain, remainder taken from reference TRBV9 and TRBJ1-1, is DSGVTQTPKHLITATGQRVTLRCSPRSGDLSVYWYQQSLDQGLQFLIQYYNGEERAKGNILERFSAQQFPDLHSELNLSSLELGDSALYFCASSVATRGTIEAFFGQGTRLTVV.

The chain combines TRBV10-3 with TRBJ2-2; D is ambiguous. Between the trimmed V and J ends, which lost 3 bases and 5 bases, there was a span of 10 bases. Germline-derived CDR1 and CDR2 are ENHRY and SYGVKD. The CDR3 loop spans 14 amino acids. The CDR3 DNA is TGTGCCATCAGTGACCGGTGGTCGACCGGGGAGCTGTTTTTT. This codes for CAISDRWSTGELFF.

This CDR3 reads CASSLPKGRGHSYNEQFF. The CDR3 DNA reads as TGTGCCAGTAGTCTGCCCAAGGGCAGGGGTCACTCCTACAATGAGCAGTTCTTC. V is TRBV19 and J is TRBJ2-1; weak D call: TRBD1 (6 bases). Trimming took 5 bases from V and 0 from J, leaving 20 bases between them. The germline V gene has CDR1 LNHDA and CDR2 SQIVND (reference sequence). The CDR3 totals 18 residues.

The chain recombines TRBV6-6 with TRBJ2-7; no clear D gene. Germline CDR1 MNHNY, CDR2 SVGAGI (reference sequence). The germline V and J ends were trimmed by 6 bases and 6 bases, with 18 bases remaining between them. CDR3 length equals 14 residues. The CDR3 is CASRPTDRQPEQYF. DNA for the CDR3: TGTGCCAGCAGACCAACCGATCGGCAGCCCGAGCAGTACTTC.

This chain connects TRBV10-3 to TRBJ2-1; TRBD1 might be the D (6 bases). V dropped 3 bases and J dropped 1 base, with 10 bases sitting between them. This CDR3 is 15 amino acids long. Germline values: CDR1 ENHRY, CDR2 SYGVKD. The CDR3 DNA sequence: TGTGCCATCAGTGACTCACAGGGTTCCTACAATGAGCAGTTCTTC. Translated: CAISDSQGSYNEQFF.

J is TRBJ2-1 and V is TRBV10-3; D gene ambiguous. CDR1 and CDR2 from the germline V gene are ENHRY and SYGVKD. The CDR3 totals 11 residues. Trimming pared 2 bases from V and 7 bases from J, leaving 3 bases between. The CDR3 spells CAISEANEQFF. Written as DNA, the CDR3 is TGTGCCATCAGTGAGGCGAATGAGCAGTTCTTC.